A selection of T cell receptor beta chains follows, all from one sample in a study of radiation and T cells in renal cell carcinoma. The data were produced by immunoSEQ multiplex PCR, yet TCRdb's version contains in-frame clones alone and is incomplete. The sample comprises 150,000 or so clones, around 90% of which are singletons, and about 4.3% rests with the top ten. The sequenced sample was blood, obtained from a patient whose treatment included radiotherapy and nephrectomy. The receptor set was obtained from a woman in her 70s with renal cell carcinoma. The CDR3 runs from the conserved cysteine through the conserved F or W. A D gene is named only where the DNA matches it firmly. A clone size is listed for some rows: how often the clone was seen (once, few, many), or a class if it is expanded.

abundance: NA; d_gene: NA; j_gene: TRBJ2-5; v_gene: TRBV9; CDR3nt: TGTGCCAGCAGCCCCCCGGAGACCCAGTACTTC; CDR3aa: CASSPPETQYF
abundance: once; d_gene: NA; j_gene: TRBJ2-4; v_gene: TRBV15; CDR3nt: TGTGCCACCAGCAGAGGTTCCGAGGAAAACATTCAGTACTTC; CDR3aa: CATSRGSEENIQYF
abundance: NA; d_gene: NA; j_gene: TRBJ2-2; v_gene: TRBV7-2; CDR3nt: TGTGCCAGCAGCTTAGTGGCGGGGAACACCGGGGAGCTGTTTTTT; CDR3aa: CASSLVAGNTGELFF
abundance: NA; d_gene: NA; j_gene: TRBJ2-7; v_gene: TRBV19; CDR3nt: TGTGCCACTCGGAAGCAGGGCAGATCCTACGAGCAGTACTTC; CDR3aa: CATRKQGRSYEQYF
abundance: few; d_gene: NA; j_gene: TRBJ1-6; v_gene: TRBV30; CDR3nt: TGTGCCTGGAGAGATAATAATTCACCCCTCCACTTT; CDR3aa: CAWRDNNSPLHF
abundance: NA; d_gene: NA; j_gene: TRBJ1-6; v_gene: TRBV9; CDR3nt: TGTGCCAGCAGCTCCACCGGGACCTATAATTCACCCCTCCACTTT; CDR3aa: CASSSTGTYNSPLHF
abundance: once; d_gene: NA; j_gene: TRBJ2-3; v_gene: TRBV30; CDR3nt: TGTGCCTGGAGCCACGGACGGGCTACGCAGTATTTT; CDR3aa: CAWSHGRATQYF
abundance: NA; d_gene: NA; j_gene: TRBJ1-1; v_gene: TRBV5-1; CDR3nt: TGCGCCAGCAGCTTGGCAGGGACCATGAACACTGAAGCTTTCTTT; CDR3aa: CASSLAGTMNTEAFF
abundance: NA; d_gene: NA; j_gene: TRBJ1-2; v_gene: TRBV7-2; CDR3nt: TGTGCCAGCAGCCCGTATTCGAGTGGCTACACCTTC; CDR3aa: CASSPYSSGYTF
abundance: once; d_gene: NA; j_gene: TRBJ1-2; v_gene: TRBV6-6; CDR3nt: TGTGCCAGCAGGGATTCCTATGGCTACACCTTC; CDR3aa: CASRDSYGYTF
abundance: few; d_gene: NA; j_gene: TRBJ2-2; v_gene: TRBV11-2; CDR3nt: TGTGCCAGCAGCCTACGTCCCGGACAGCTGAACACCGGGGAGCTGTTTTTT; CDR3aa: CASSLRPGQLNTGELFF
abundance: once; d_gene: NA; j_gene: TRBJ1-2; v_gene: TRBV6-1; CDR3nt: TGTGCCAGCAGTGAAGCGTTCCGACAGGTCCTCTATGGCTACACCTTC; CDR3aa: CASSEAFRQVLYGYTF
abundance: NA; d_gene: NA; j_gene: TRBJ1-5; v_gene: TRBV7-9; CDR3nt: TGTGCCAGCAGCTTAGGGTATAGCAATCAGCCCCAGCATTTT; CDR3aa: CASSLGYSNQPQHF
abundance: NA; d_gene: TRBD2; j_gene: TRBJ2-3; v_gene: TRBV14; CDR3nt: TGTGCCAGCAGCCTCGGGACTAACCTCAGGGATACGCAGTATTTT; CDR3aa: CASSLGTNLRDTQYF
abundance: NA; d_gene: NA; j_gene: TRBJ2-7; v_gene: TRBV28; CDR3nt: TGTGCCAGCAGTTCGAGGGCCGAGCAGTACTTC; CDR3aa: CASSSRAEQYF
abundance: many; d_gene: NA; j_gene: TRBJ2-7; v_gene: TRBV7-7; CDR3nt: TGTGCTAGCAGCTTAAGAGTAGAGGGCGAGCAGTACTTC; CDR3aa: CASSLRVEGEQYF